The 12 T cell receptor beta chains below were found in one sample sequenced in a study of shared clonotypes between healthy human individuals. TCRdb's copy holds only in-frame clones and misses some; the assay was immunoSEQ multiplex PCR. Here the sample spans millions of clones, 85% to 95% being singletons. Sequencing was done on a sample of naive CD4+ T cells sorted from blood. Subset reported: CD45RA+ positively selected. The source of these receptors is a man aged 18 to 30 in good health.

The V gene is TRBV4-1, the J gene TRBJ2-1; 9 nucleotides line up with TRBD2. Trimming removed 0 bases from V and 14 bases from J; junction bases left unmatched: 26. Germline assignment: CDR1 MGHRA and CDR2 YSYEKL. CDR3 size: 20 residues. CDR3 sequence (DNA): TGCGCCAGCAGCCAAGATCTAGCGGGACCCCAGGGCTCGTCTAAAGGAGTGGAGTTCTTC. It yields the protein CASSQDLAGPQGSSKGVEFF.

The chain links TRBV27 to TRBJ1-1; D is ambiguous. This CDR3 has 13 amino acids. Trimming cost V 7 bases and J 4 bases, with 13 bases left between them. Per germline, CDR1 MNHEY and CDR2 SMNVEV (reference sequence). The CDR3 nucleotides read TGTGCCAGCATTAATATATGGGGCACTGAAGCTTTCTTT. It translates to CASINIWGTEAFF.

This sequence joins TRBV4-1 and TRBJ1-6; no clear D gene. Trimming pared 1 base from V and 0 bases from J, leaving 13 bases between. The CDR3 totals 18 residues. Germline V CDR1 and CDR2: MGHRA, YSYEKL. CDR3 region: CASSQATDGDSYNSPLHF. CDR3 bases: TGCGCCAGCAGCCAAGCTACTGACGGAGACTCCTATAATTCACCCCTCCACTTT.

J is TRBJ1-2 and V is TRBV20-1; D gene ambiguous. The V gene lost 2 bases and the J gene lost 8 bases, with 9 bases spanning the gap. Germline V lookup: CDR1 DFQATT, CDR2 SNEGSKA (reference sequence). The CDR3 contains 11 residues. The CDR3 bases are TGCAGTGCTAGAAACCGTAGAGGCTACACCTTC. Translated, it gives CSARNRRGYTF.

The V call is TRBV10-3, the J call TRBJ2-1; 7 bases are shared with TRBD1. Germline V gives CDR1 ENHRY, CDR2 SYGVKD. The CDR3 length is 13 residues. V lost 4 bases to trimming and J lost 7 bases; unmatched junction nucleotides: 4. The CDR3 reads CAISGGQPNEQFF. CDR3 nucleotides: TGTGCCATCAGTGGGGGACAGCCAAATGAGCAGTTCTTC.

The chain is built from TRBV7-2 and TRBJ1-4; weak D call: TRBD1 (6 bases). The CDR3 is 14 amino acids. V lost 3 bases and J 3 bases, leaving 8 bases between the germline ends. Germline V gives CDR1 SGHTA, CDR2 FQGNSA. The CDR3 nucleotides read TGTGCCAGCAGCTTTACAGGGCCTAATGAAAAACTGTTTTTT. Amino acid sequence: CASSFTGPNEKLFF.

The V call is TRBV5-6, the J call TRBJ1-2, with D unclear. The CDR3 loop spans 14 amino acids. Per the germline V gene, CDR1 is SGHDT and CDR2 is YYEEEE. Deletions cut 0 bases from V and 4 bases from J, with 10 bases between. CDR3 protein: CASSLGLRRYGYTF. The CDR3 bases are TGTGCCAGCAGCTTGGGGCTCCGGCGCTATGGCTACACCTTC.

This chain links TRBV9 with TRBJ2-1; possibly TRBD2 for D (5 bases). This CDR3 contains 14 residues. Per the germline V gene, CDR1 is SGDLS and CDR2 is YYNGEE. Trimming took 6 bases from V and 4 from J, leaving 14 bases between them. CDR3 in amino acids: CASNRLGEYNEQFF. The CDR3 bases are TGTGCCAGCAATCGCCTCGGGGAGTACAATGAGCAGTTCTTC.

On this clone: Other DNA sequences in the same sample also yield this CDR3. The V call is TRBV6-5, the J call TRBJ2-3; 9 bases are a match to TRBD2. Germline loops: CDR1 MNHEY, CDR2 SVGAGI. This CDR3 contains 15 residues. V gave up 5 bases and J gave up 0 bases; unmatched junction bases: 3. The DNA of the CDR3 is TGTGCCAGCAGTCGACTAGCGGCAAGCACAGATACGCAGTATTTT. Its translation: CASSRLAASTDTQYF.

The V call is TRBV11-2, the J call TRBJ2-1, with 15 bases identical to TRBD2. Trimming took 0 bases from V and 4 from J; bases not matched to a gene: 7. The CDR3 sequence is 19 residues long. In germline, CDR1 is SGHAT, CDR2 FQNNGV. Here the CDR3 DNA reads TGTGCCAGCAGCTTAGATCCCGGGACTAGCGGGAGGACTTACAATGAGCAGTTCTTC. It specifies CASSLDPGTSGRTYNEQFF.

This chain connects TRBV5-1 to TRBJ1-4, with 7 bases that match TRBD1. This CDR3 contains 14 residues. Germline loops: CDR1 SGHRS, CDR2 YFSETQ. V was clipped by 4 bases and J by 3 bases; unmatched bases: 3. CDR3 in amino acids: CASSVGQPNEKLFF. In nucleotides, the CDR3 is TGCGCCAGCAGCGTGGGACAGCCTAATGAAAAACTGTTTTTT.

J is TRBJ1-6 and V is TRBV5-4; no firm D call. V lost 0 bases, J lost 7 bases, and 11 bases lay in between. The CDR3 covers 15 residues. Germline V gives CDR1 SGHNT, CDR2 YYREEE (reference sequence). In DNA form, the CDR3 reads TGTGCCAGCAGCTTGGACGGGTCCGGGAATTCACCCCTCCACTTT. Translating it yields CASSLDGSGNSPLHF.